One sample yielded the 3 T cell receptor beta chains listed below, sequenced in a study of blood T cell repertoires in COVID-19. Clones were read by immunoSEQ multiplex PCR, and TCRdb kept only the in-frame ones, dropping some. The sample contains just under 150,000 clones, 87% of which appear only once. The sample comprised peripheral blood. These receptors were collected from a middle-aged man who had recovered from COVID-19.

This chain links TRBV18 with TRBJ2-1; perhaps TRBD1 as D (5 bases). CDR1 is KGHSH, CDR2 LQKENI, per germline. Deletions cut 1 base from V and 4 bases from J, with 11 bases between. The CDR3 is 15 residues long. CDR3 nucleotide sequence: TGTGCCAGCTCACCACTAGCAGGGTCTTACAATGAGCAGTTCTTC. It codes for CASSPLAGSYNEQFF.

This chain joins TRBV29-1 and TRBJ1-2; weak D call: TRBD1 (5 bases). The CDR3 covers 15 residues. The germline gives CDR1 SQVTM, CDR2 ANQGSEA. Trimming shortened V by 3 bases and J by 1 base, and 15 bases separated the two germline ends. The CDR3 sequence: CSVDVQGMINYGYTF. DNA for the CDR3: TGCAGCGTTGATGTGCAGGGAATGATTAACTATGGCTACACCTTC.

The gene calls are TRBV7-2 and TRBJ2-1; 9 bases agree with TRBD2. Germline CDR1 SGHTA, CDR2 FQGNSA. Trimming at V came to 3 bases and at J to 7 bases, leaving 4 bases not matched to a gene. The CDR3 covers 14 residues. The CDR3 DNA sequence: TGTGCCAGCAGCTTTAGCGGGGGTGGAAATGAGCAGTTCTTC. Its protein is CASSFSGGGNEQFF.